The clone carrying this T cell receptor beta chain has just a few counts. This sample was taken from a study of early T cells in non-severe SARS-CoV-2 infection. TCRdb re-called the 5' RACE reads with MiXCR, one entry per CDR3 protein. The table has some 80,000 distinct CDR3 sequences, about 10% seen once. Germline CDR1 and CDR2: MDHEN and SYDVKM. Trimming removed 4 bases at V and 6 bases at J, with 13 bases between. This CDR3 has 14 residues. The TCR was taken from an adult who was a healthcare worker with PCR-confirmed SARS-CoV-2 infection or an uninfected control (not recorded which). The material sequenced was whole blood, taken at baseline. J is TRBJ2-4 and V is TRBV28; TRBD1 might be the D (6 bases). CDR3: CASSSGAGVNIQYF. CDR3 bases: TGTGCCAGCAGTTCTGGAGCAGGGGTAAACATTCAGTACTTC.